These T cell receptor beta chains were read from a single sample in a study of T cell repertoires in ileal Crohn's disease. Measured with immunoSEQ multiplex PCR; TCRdb has only the in-frame clones, and not every one. The profile shows 2,000 to 2,500 clones, 70% to 90% of them singletons. The sequenced material came from ileal tissue. Receptors originate from an adult with Crohn's disease. Each CDR3 is given with its conserved first and last residue. Each record gives: CDR3 protein, CDR3 DNA, D gene, J gene, clone size, V gene. A D gene is named only where the DNA matches it firmly. Part of the rows lack a size; the others show once, few, many or a class for expanded clones.

CDR3aa: CASSLQDEQYF
CDR3nt: TGTGCCAGCAGCTTACAGGACGAGCAGTACTTC
d_gene: .
j_gene: TRBJ2-7
abundance: few
v_gene: TRBV11-3

CDR3aa: CASSLALAGVHEQYF
CDR3nt: TGTGCCAGCAGCTTAGCGCTAGCGGGAGTCCACGAGCAGTACTTC
d_gene: TRBD2
j_gene: TRBJ2-7
abundance: .
v_gene: TRBV11-2

CDR3aa: CASSFIGSYEQYF
CDR3nt: TGTGCCAGCAGCTTTATCGGGAGTTACGAGCAGTACTTC
d_gene: .
j_gene: TRBJ2-7
abundance: .
v_gene: TRBV11-3

CDR3aa: CSVGLAGGWDEQFF
CDR3nt: TGCAGCGTCGGACTAGCGGGAGGGTGGGATGAGCAGTTCTTC
d_gene: TRBD2
j_gene: TRBJ2-1
abundance: .
v_gene: TRBV29-1

CDR3aa: CASSMGLGSPLHF
CDR3nt: TGTGCCAGTAGTATGGGGTTGGGATCACCCCTCCACTTT
d_gene: .
j_gene: TRBJ1-6
abundance: .
v_gene: TRBV19

CDR3aa: CASSLEALAVEQFF
CDR3nt: TGCGCCAGCAGCTTGGAGGCGCTAGCGGTTGAGCAGTTCTTC
d_gene: TRBD2
j_gene: TRBJ2-1
abundance: .
v_gene: TRBV5-1

CDR3aa: CSVSTGGQETQYF
CDR3nt: TGCAGCGTTTCCACAGGGGGCCAAGAGACCCAGTACTTC
d_gene: TRBD1
j_gene: TRBJ2-5
abundance: .
v_gene: TRBV29-1

CDR3aa: CASGPGGPAGVAKNIQYF
CDR3nt: TGTGCCAGCGGCCCTGGAGGTCCGGCTGGGGTGGCCAAAAACATTCAGTACTTC
d_gene: .
j_gene: TRBJ2-4
abundance: .
v_gene: TRBV21-1

CDR3aa: CASRDRTNTGELFF
CDR3nt: TGTGCCAGCAGGGACAGAACGAACACCGGGGAGCTGTTTTTT
d_gene: .
j_gene: TRBJ2-2
abundance: .
v_gene: TRBV6-1

CDR3aa: CASRENTEAFF
CDR3nt: TGTGCCAGCAGGGAGAACACTGAAGCTTTCTTT
d_gene: .
j_gene: TRBJ1-1
abundance: .
v_gene: TRBV2

CDR3aa: CASSLGRGQTEAFF
CDR3nt: TGTGCCAGCAGCTTAGGCAGGGGGCAAACTGAAGCTTTCTTT
d_gene: TRBD1
j_gene: TRBJ1-1
abundance: .
v_gene: TRBV11-1

CDR3aa: CASSGDSYEQYF
CDR3nt: TGTGCCAGCAGCGGAGACAGCTACGAGCAGTACTTC
d_gene: .
j_gene: TRBJ2-7
abundance: .
v_gene: TRBV5-4

CDR3aa: CASSRDRGTEAFF
CDR3nt: TGTGCCAGCTCGCGGGACAGGGGCACTGAAGCTTTCTTT
d_gene: TRBD1
j_gene: TRBJ1-1
abundance: .
v_gene: TRBV18

CDR3aa: CASNPSGGSYEQYF
CDR3nt: TGTGCCAGTAACCCTAGCGGGGGATCCTACGAGCAGTACTTC
d_gene: TRBD2
j_gene: TRBJ2-7
abundance: .
v_gene: TRBV19

CDR3aa: CATSRGGTGTEAFF
CDR3nt: TGTGCCACCAGCAGAGGGGGTACAGGAACTGAAGCTTTCTTT
d_gene: .
j_gene: TRBJ1-1
abundance: .
v_gene: TRBV15

CDR3aa: CASSSQGVANYGYTF
CDR3nt: TGTGCCAGCAGCTCTCAGGGCGTAGCTAACTATGGCTACACCTTC
d_gene: .
j_gene: TRBJ1-2
abundance: once
v_gene: TRBV7-2

CDR3aa: CASSLGFLAGEETQYF
CDR3nt: TGTGCCAGCAGCTTAGGGTTCCTAGCGGGAGAGGAGACCCAGTACTTC
d_gene: TRBD2
j_gene: TRBJ2-5
abundance: .
v_gene: TRBV7-2

CDR3aa: CATSSKGQGVSYNSPLHF
CDR3nt: TGTGCCACCAGCAGTAAAGGCCAGGGTGTTTCCTATAATTCACCCCTCCACTTT
d_gene: .
j_gene: TRBJ1-6
abundance: .
v_gene: TRBV15

CDR3aa: CASSVARHGGQYF
CDR3nt: TGTGCCAGCAGCGTAGCCAGACATGGGGGCCAGTACTTC
d_gene: .
j_gene: TRBJ2-5
abundance: .
v_gene: TRBV9

CDR3aa: CASSPGRGDYGYTF
CDR3nt: TGTGCCAGCAGTCCGGGACGTGGGGACTATGGCTACACCTTC
d_gene: .
j_gene: TRBJ1-2
abundance: .
v_gene: TRBV27

CDR3aa: CASSHNKPNYEQYF
CDR3nt: TGTGCCAGCAGCCACAACAAGCCCAACTACGAGCAGTACTTC
d_gene: .
j_gene: TRBJ2-7
abundance: once
v_gene: TRBV5-4

CDR3aa: CASSLLGPGTGNMNTEAFF
CDR3nt: TGCGCCAGCAGCCTCCTCGGACCCGGGACAGGGAACATGAACACTGAAGCTTTCTTT
d_gene: TRBD1
j_gene: TRBJ1-1
abundance: .
v_gene: TRBV5-1

CDR3aa: CASTPGGAYEQYF
CDR3nt: TGTGCCAGCACCCCTGGGGGTGCCTACGAGCAGTACTTC
d_gene: .
j_gene: TRBJ2-7
abundance: .
v_gene: TRBV11-2

CDR3aa: CASSGENTEAFF
CDR3nt: TGCGCCAGCAGTGGGGAGAACACTGAAGCTTTCTTT
d_gene: .
j_gene: TRBJ1-1
abundance: .
v_gene: TRBV5-1

CDR3aa: CASSEERSGRGNTEAFF
CDR3nt: TGTGCCAGCAGTGAAGAGCGGAGTGGCAGGGGGAACACTGAAGCTTTCTTT
d_gene: .
j_gene: TRBJ1-1
abundance: .
v_gene: TRBV2

CDR3aa: CASTHKGAFYQPQHF
CDR3nt: TGTGCCAGCACCCACAAGGGGGCCTTTTATCAGCCCCAGCATTTT
d_gene: TRBD1
j_gene: TRBJ1-5
abundance: .
v_gene: TRBV6-6

CDR3aa: CASSYQRQGAEQYF
CDR3nt: TGTGCCAGCAGCTACCAGCGACAGGGGGCCGAGCAGTACTTC
d_gene: TRBD1
j_gene: TRBJ2-7
abundance: .
v_gene: TRBV7-9

CDR3aa: CSVDQGGPRNEQFF
CDR3nt: TGCAGCGTTGACCAGGGGGGCCCTCGCAATGAGCAGTTCTTC
d_gene: .
j_gene: TRBJ2-1
abundance: few
v_gene: TRBV29-1

CDR3aa: CASGKTGPHEQYF
CDR3nt: TGTGCTAGTGGTAAGACAGGGCCCCACGAGCAGTACTTC
d_gene: TRBD1
j_gene: TRBJ2-7
abundance: few
v_gene: TRBV12-5

CDR3aa: CASSIDGISQGAEAFF
CDR3nt: TGCGCCAGCAGCATTGATGGCATCTCACAAGGCGCTGAAGCTTTCTTT
d_gene: .
j_gene: TRBJ1-1
abundance: .
v_gene: TRBV5-1

CDR3aa: CASSSTTGGTGELFF
CDR3nt: TGTGCCAGCAGCTCAACGACAGGGGGCACCGGGGAGCTGTTTTTT
d_gene: TRBD1
j_gene: TRBJ2-2
abundance: .
v_gene: TRBV7-3

CDR3aa: CASSFGTGNTGELFF
CDR3nt: TGTGCCAGCAGCTTCGGGACAGGGAACACCGGGGAGCTGTTTTTT
d_gene: TRBD1
j_gene: TRBJ2-2
abundance: .
v_gene: TRBV5-4

CDR3aa: CASRDRVEGGYTF
CDR3nt: TGTGCCAGCAGGGACAGGGTAGAGGGAGGCTACACCTTC
d_gene: TRBD1
j_gene: TRBJ1-2
abundance: .
v_gene: TRBV27

CDR3aa: CASSPSALGASGELFF
CDR3nt: TGCGCCAGCAGCCCCAGTGCGTTGGGGGCGTCCGGGGAGCTGTTTTTT
d_gene: .
j_gene: TRBJ2-2
abundance: .
v_gene: TRBV5-1

CDR3aa: CASSVPGQGGGQYF
CDR3nt: TGTGCCAGCAGCGTTCCGGGACAGGGAGGGGGGCAGTACTTC
d_gene: TRBD1
j_gene: TRBJ2-7
abundance: .
v_gene: TRBV5-4

CDR3aa: CASSLEDVGNTIYF
CDR3nt: TGTGCCAGCAGCTTAGAGGACGTAGGAAACACCATATATTTT
d_gene: .
j_gene: TRBJ1-3
abundance: .
v_gene: TRBV7-8

CDR3aa: CASSLRQDPRDEQYF
CDR3nt: TGTGCCAGCAGCCTACGACAGGACCCAAGGGACGAGCAGTACTTC
d_gene: .
j_gene: TRBJ2-7
abundance: .
v_gene: TRBV13

CDR3aa: CASSLTGTYGYTF
CDR3nt: TGTGCCAGCAGCTTGACGGGGACCTATGGCTACACCTTC
d_gene: .
j_gene: TRBJ1-2
abundance: once
v_gene: TRBV5-6

CDR3aa: CASSINAYSNQPQHF
CDR3nt: TGTGCCAGCAGCATTAACGCATATAGCAATCAGCCCCAGCATTTT
d_gene: .
j_gene: TRBJ1-5
abundance: .
v_gene: TRBV5-8

CDR3aa: CASSPPSGGAAEQFF
CDR3nt: TGCGCCAGCAGCCCACCTAGCGGGGGGGCCGCTGAGCAGTTCTTC
d_gene: TRBD2
j_gene: TRBJ2-1
abundance: .
v_gene: TRBV5-1

CDR3aa: CASSEARRWLNEQYF
CDR3nt: TGTGCCAGCAGTGAAGCTAGGCGGTGGCTTAACGAGCAGTACTTC
d_gene: .
j_gene: TRBJ2-7
abundance: .
v_gene: TRBV6-1

CDR3aa: CASSLRDWNTGELFF
CDR3nt: TGTGCCAGCAGCCTACGGGACTGGAACACCGGGGAGCTGTTTTTT
d_gene: .
j_gene: TRBJ2-2
abundance: few
v_gene: TRBV7-3

CDR3aa: CASSLVLADNEQFF
CDR3nt: TGTGCCAGCAGCTTAGTGCTAGCGGACAATGAGCAGTTCTTC
d_gene: TRBD2
j_gene: TRBJ2-1
abundance: .
v_gene: TRBV7-9

CDR3aa: CASSPRDRDRNEQFF
CDR3nt: TGTGCCAGCAGTCCCCGGGACAGGGATAGAAATGAGCAGTTCTTC
d_gene: TRBD1
j_gene: TRBJ2-1
abundance: .
v_gene: TRBV6-1

CDR3aa: CAISGQGGPGNTIYF
CDR3nt: TGTGCCATCAGTGGTCAAGGGGGCCCTGGAAACACCATATATTTT
d_gene: TRBD1
j_gene: TRBJ1-3
abundance: .
v_gene: TRBV10-3

CDR3aa: CASSLVGTHTEAFF
CDR3nt: TGTGCCAGCAGCTTAGTTGGGACCCACACTGAAGCTTTCTTT
d_gene: .
j_gene: TRBJ1-1
abundance: .
v_gene: TRBV7-9

CDR3aa: CASSDSGTVYNEQFF
CDR3nt: TGTGCCAGCAGTGACTCTGGGACGGTGTACAATGAGCAGTTCTTC
d_gene: .
j_gene: TRBJ2-1
abundance: .
v_gene: TRBV6-4

CDR3aa: CASSLVGSGRGNEQFF
CDR3nt: TGTGCCAGCAGCTTAGTCGGCAGCGGGAGAGGTAATGAGCAGTTCTTC
d_gene: TRBD2
j_gene: TRBJ2-1
abundance: .
v_gene: TRBV11-3

CDR3aa: CASSLEGLASYNEQFF
CDR3nt: TGTGCCAGCAGCTTGGAGGGACTAGCCTCCTACAATGAGCAGTTCTTC
d_gene: TRBD2
j_gene: TRBJ2-1
abundance: .
v_gene: TRBV5-6

CDR3aa: CASSPSGPYGYTF
CDR3nt: TGTGCCAGCAGCCCCTCCGGCCCCTATGGCTACACCTTC
d_gene: .
j_gene: TRBJ1-2
abundance: .
v_gene: TRBV9